A single TCR beta chain is shown here with its context. Its antigen is currently unknown. V shed 6 bases and J shed 2 bases, with 16 bases lying between them. The germline V gene has CDR1 SGHAT and CDR2 FQNNGV. This CDR3 is 15 amino acids long. Those who donated were healthy HIV-negative adults, with no recent acute infections or vaccinations reported. Partitioning of CD4+ cells yielded a CD45RA+ naive subset and a CD45RA-negative memory subset. This entry belongs to a study of shared clonotypes between healthy human individuals. Per the original methods: Junction-only sequences without quality scores were provided by ImmunoSEQ, so filtering was different. Profiled with immunoSEQ multiplex PCR; TCRdb holds only in-frame clones, not every one. D and trimming come from the DNA, and the V and J calls and clone size come from that table. The sample holds a few million clones, roughly nine tenths seen once.

Study results and caveats: Memory subsets had estimated richness that was generally smaller than that of naive subsets.

The chain couples TRBV11-2 to TRBJ2-5; no reliable D call. The sequenced sample consisted of naive CD4+ T cells sorted from blood. As to subset: CD45RA+ positively selected. This receptor was obtained from a man aged 18 to 29 in good health. The DNA of the CDR3 is TGTGCCAGCAGTTCGGACCCCATGGGGCAAGAGACCCAGTACTTC. Residues: CASSSDPMGQETQYF.